These T cell receptor beta chains were read from a single sample in a study of technical replicates of blood from a few donors. Data came from immunoSEQ multiplex PCR; TCRdb stores just in-frame clones and leaves some out. Of 95,000 or so clones listed, 85% to 95% are singletons. Material for sequencing was T cells isolated from PBMCs. All receptors derive from a human donor in good health. Each CDR3 is given with its conserved first and last residue. Fields, in order: V gene, clone size, D gene, J gene, CDR3 protein, CDR3 DNA. A D gene is named only where the DNA matches it firmly. A clone size is listed for some rows: how often the clone was seen (once, few, many), or a class if it is expanded.

v_gene: TRBV9
abundance: NA
d_gene: NA
j_gene: TRBJ1-1
CDR3aa: CASSQDSQGEAFF
CDR3nt: TGTGCCAGCAGCCAAGATTCCCAGGGGGAAGCTTTCTTT

v_gene: TRBV27
abundance: NA
d_gene: NA
j_gene: TRBJ1-5
CDR3aa: CASRPGWGNQPQHF
CDR3nt: TGTGCCAGCAGACCGGGTTGGGGCAATCAGCCCCAGCATTTT

v_gene: TRBV9
abundance: NA
d_gene: TRBD1
j_gene: TRBJ2-1
CDR3aa: CASSVGQGRHEQFF
CDR3nt: TGTGCCAGCAGCGTAGGACAGGGTCGGCATGAGCAGTTCTTC

v_gene: TRBV27
abundance: NA
d_gene: NA
j_gene: TRBJ1-1
CDR3aa: CASSRYREVNTEAFF
CDR3nt: TGTGCCAGCAGTCGTTACAGGGAAGTGAACACTGAAGCTTTCTTT

v_gene: TRBV10-3
abundance: once
d_gene: TRBD1
j_gene: TRBJ2-7
CDR3aa: CAISQTQGDEQYF
CDR3nt: TGTGCCATCAGTCAAACACAGGGGGACGAGCAGTACTTC

v_gene: TRBV25-1
abundance: NA
d_gene: NA
j_gene: TRBJ2-7
CDR3aa: CASSAQGYEQYF
CDR3nt: TGTGCCAGCAGTGCACAGGGCTACGAGCAGTACTTC

v_gene: TRBV29-1
abundance: NA
d_gene: NA
j_gene: TRBJ2-7
CDR3aa: CSATDAYEQYF
CDR3nt: TGCAGCGCGACTGACGCCTACGAGCAGTACTTC

v_gene: TRBV4-2
abundance: NA
d_gene: NA
j_gene: TRBJ2-7
CDR3aa: CASSPQTSRAHEQYF
CDR3nt: TGTGCCAGCAGCCCGCAGACTTCCAGGGCCCACGAGCAGTACTTC

v_gene: TRBV7-9
abundance: once
d_gene: NA
j_gene: TRBJ1-1
CDR3aa: CASEIQGRIMTTEAFF
CDR3nt: TGTGCCAGCGAAATACAGGGTCGAATAATGACCACTGAAGCTTTCTTT

v_gene: TRBV9
abundance: NA
d_gene: NA
j_gene: TRBJ1-1
CDR3aa: CASSVSTDNTEAFF
CDR3nt: TGTGCCAGCAGCGTATCTACAGACAACACTGAAGCTTTCTTT

v_gene: TRBV4-1
abundance: NA
d_gene: TRBD2
j_gene: TRBJ2-1
CDR3aa: CASSQYITSGKYRGEQFF
CDR3nt: TGCGCCAGCAGCCAATACATTACTAGCGGGAAATACCGTGGTGAGCAGTTCTTC

v_gene: TRBV29-1
abundance: NA
d_gene: NA
j_gene: TRBJ2-7
CDR3aa: CSVEGENLQYF
CDR3nt: TGCAGCGTTGAGGGAGAGAATCTGCAGTACTTC

v_gene: TRBV30
abundance: NA
d_gene: TRBD1
j_gene: TRBJ1-1
CDR3aa: CAWSVIGGGRGNTEAFF
CDR3nt: TGTGCCTGGAGTGTAATAGGAGGGGGCAGGGGGAACACTGAAGCTTTCTTT

v_gene: TRBV2
abundance: NA
d_gene: TRBD1
j_gene: TRBJ2-7
CDR3aa: CASARDRGPYEQYF
CDR3nt: TGTGCCAGCGCTAGGGACAGGGGGCCGTACGAGCAGTACTTC

v_gene: TRBV7-9
abundance: NA
d_gene: TRBD1
j_gene: TRBJ1-3
CDR3aa: CASSPRDRGGNTIYF
CDR3nt: TGTGCCAGCAGCCCGAGGGACAGGGGGGGAAACACCATATATTTT

v_gene: TRBV6-6
abundance: NA
d_gene: NA
j_gene: TRBJ1-5
CDR3aa: CASSWATPDNQPQHF
CDR3nt: TGTGCCAGCAGTTGGGCGACCCCGGACAATCAGCCCCAGCATTTT

v_gene: TRBV7-3
abundance: NA
d_gene: NA
j_gene: TRBJ2-7
CDR3aa: CASSLLGGDGEQYF
CDR3nt: TGTGCCAGCAGCTTACTCGGCGGGGATGGCGAGCAGTACTTC

v_gene: TRBV2
abundance: NA
d_gene: NA
j_gene: TRBJ1-1
CDR3aa: CASSESVSMNTEAFF
CDR3nt: TGTGCCAGCAGTGAAAGCGTCTCTATGAACACTGAAGCTTTCTTT

v_gene: TRBV19
abundance: NA
d_gene: TRBD1
j_gene: TRBJ2-1
CDR3aa: CASSIIWTGSDNEQFF
CDR3nt: TGTGCCAGTAGTATAATATGGACAGGTTCTGACAATGAGCAGTTCTTC

v_gene: TRBV9
abundance: NA
d_gene: NA
j_gene: TRBJ1-2
CDR3aa: CASSVGHGQYGYTF
CDR3nt: TGTGCCAGCAGCGTAGGCCACGGACAGTATGGCTACACCTTC

v_gene: TRBV5-4
abundance: NA
d_gene: TRBD1
j_gene: TRBJ2-7
CDR3aa: CASSSGTAYEQYF
CDR3nt: TGTGCCAGCAGCTCCGGGACAGCCTACGAGCAGTACTTC

v_gene: TRBV11-2
abundance: NA
d_gene: TRBD2
j_gene: TRBJ2-7
CDR3aa: CASSSGLAGAEQYF
CDR3nt: TGTGCCAGCAGCTCGGGACTAGCGGGAGCCGAGCAGTACTTC

v_gene: TRBV5-6
abundance: NA
d_gene: TRBD1
j_gene: TRBJ2-5
CDR3aa: CASSPKETGGFGETQYF
CDR3nt: TGTGCCAGCAGCCCCAAAGAGACAGGGGGTTTTGGTGAGACCCAGTACTTC

v_gene: TRBV28
abundance: NA
d_gene: TRBD1
j_gene: TRBJ1-1
CDR3aa: CASSLTGTGGVINTEAFF
CDR3nt: TGTGCCAGCAGTTTAACCGGGACAGGGGGTGTGATTAATACTGAAGCTTTCTTT

v_gene: TRBV9
abundance: NA
d_gene: TRBD1
j_gene: TRBJ1-2
CDR3aa: CASSSPTGVSGYTF
CDR3nt: TGTGCCAGCAGCTCTCCGACAGGGGTAAGTGGCTACACCTTC

v_gene: TRBV27
abundance: NA
d_gene: TRBD1
j_gene: TRBJ1-2
CDR3aa: CASSFTNRGPGYTF
CDR3nt: TGTGCCAGCAGTTTTACTAACAGGGGCCCTGGCTACACCTTC

v_gene: TRBV28
abundance: NA
d_gene: TRBD1
j_gene: TRBJ1-3
CDR3aa: CAIRQGPTGNTIYF
CDR3nt: TGTGCCATCAGACAGGGGCCGACGGGAAACACCATATATTTT

v_gene: TRBV4-2
abundance: NA
d_gene: TRBD1
j_gene: TRBJ1-2
CDR3aa: CASSQEGGEVYGYTF
CDR3nt: TGTGCCAGCAGCCAAGAAGGGGGCGAGGTCTATGGCTACACCTTC

v_gene: TRBV2
abundance: once
d_gene: TRBD1
j_gene: TRBJ1-5
CDR3aa: CASKGQTGGNQPQHF
CDR3nt: TGTGCCAGCAAAGGGCAGACAGGGGGCAACCAGCCCCAGCATTTT

v_gene: TRBV2
abundance: NA
d_gene: TRBD1
j_gene: TRBJ2-1
CDR3aa: CAGETGRYNEQFF
CDR3nt: TGTGCCGGAGAGACAGGGCGATACAATGAGCAGTTCTTC

v_gene: TRBV15
abundance: NA
d_gene: NA
j_gene: TRBJ2-2
CDR3aa: CATGGGGELFF
CDR3nt: TGTGCCACCGGAGGAGGTGGGGAGCTGTTTTTT

v_gene: TRBV5-6
abundance: NA
d_gene: NA
j_gene: TRBJ2-7
CDR3aa: CASSLSLAPTYEQYF
CDR3nt: TGTGCCAGCAGCTTGTCCCTAGCGCCTACCTACGAGCAGTACTTC

v_gene: TRBV9
abundance: NA
d_gene: NA
j_gene: TRBJ2-7
CDR3aa: CASSAYTGSVYEQYF
CDR3nt: TGTGCCAGCAGCGCTTACACAGGTTCAGTCTACGAGCAGTACTTC

v_gene: TRBV6-1
abundance: NA
d_gene: NA
j_gene: TRBJ1-1
CDR3aa: CASSEGVRGLWSTEAFF
CDR3nt: TGTGCCAGCAGTGAAGGAGTAAGGGGCCTGTGGAGCACTGAAGCTTTCTTT

v_gene: TRBV5-8
abundance: NA
d_gene: NA
j_gene: TRBJ2-7
CDR3aa: CASSFYYEQYF
CDR3nt: TGTGCCAGCAGCTTTTACTACGAGCAGTACTTC

v_gene: TRBV15
abundance: NA
d_gene: NA
j_gene: TRBJ2-7
CDR3aa: CATSRSPTTEQYF
CDR3nt: TGTGCCACCAGCAGATCACCTACTACCGAGCAGTACTTC